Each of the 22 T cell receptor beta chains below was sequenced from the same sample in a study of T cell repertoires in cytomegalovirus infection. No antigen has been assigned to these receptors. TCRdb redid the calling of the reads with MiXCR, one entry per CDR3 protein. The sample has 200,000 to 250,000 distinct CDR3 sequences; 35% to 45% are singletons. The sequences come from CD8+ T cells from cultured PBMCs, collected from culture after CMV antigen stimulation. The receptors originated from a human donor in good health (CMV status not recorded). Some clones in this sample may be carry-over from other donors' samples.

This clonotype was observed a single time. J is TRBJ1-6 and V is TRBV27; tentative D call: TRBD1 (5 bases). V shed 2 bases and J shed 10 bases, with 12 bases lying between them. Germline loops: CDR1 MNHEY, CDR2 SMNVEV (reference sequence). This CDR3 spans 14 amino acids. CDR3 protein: CASSLEGAWSPLHF. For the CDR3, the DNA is TGTGCCAGCAGTTTAGAAGGGGCTTGGTCACCCCTCCACTTT.

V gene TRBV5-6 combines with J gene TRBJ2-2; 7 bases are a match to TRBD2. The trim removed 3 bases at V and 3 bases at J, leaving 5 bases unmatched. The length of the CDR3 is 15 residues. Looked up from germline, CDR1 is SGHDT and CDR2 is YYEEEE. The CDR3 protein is CASSSGRGYTGELFF. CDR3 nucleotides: TGTGCCAGCAGCTCTGGGAGGGGCTACACCGGGGAGCTGTTTTTT.

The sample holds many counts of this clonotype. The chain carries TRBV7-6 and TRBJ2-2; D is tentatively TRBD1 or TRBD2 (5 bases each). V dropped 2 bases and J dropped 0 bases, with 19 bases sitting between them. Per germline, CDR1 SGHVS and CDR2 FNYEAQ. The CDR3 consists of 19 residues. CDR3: CASSLKNKGSEANTGELFF. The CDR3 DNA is TGTGCCAGCAGCTTAAAGAACAAGGGGAGCGAAGCGAACACCGGGGAGCTGTTTTTT. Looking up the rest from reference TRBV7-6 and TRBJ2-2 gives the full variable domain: GAGVSQSPRYKVTKRGQDVALRCDPISGHVSLYWYRQALGQGPEFLTYFNYEAQQDKSGLPNDRFSAERPEGSISTLTIQRTEQRDSAMYRCASSLKNKGSEANTGELFFGEGSRLTVL.

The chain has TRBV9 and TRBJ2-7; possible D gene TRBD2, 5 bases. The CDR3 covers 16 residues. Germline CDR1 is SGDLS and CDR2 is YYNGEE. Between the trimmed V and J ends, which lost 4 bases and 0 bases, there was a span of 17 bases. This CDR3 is CASSPSGSMSSYEQYF. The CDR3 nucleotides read TGTGCCAGCAGCCCCTCGGGGAGCATGAGCTCCTACGAGCAGTACTTC.

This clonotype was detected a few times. The CDR3 nucleotides are TGCGCCAGCAGCGACACAGGGGTACCGACCGGGGAGCTGTTTTTT. Amino acid sequence: CASSDTGVPTGELFF. V and J are TRBV10-2 and TRBJ2-2, with 7 bases matching TRBD1. The V gene end was trimmed by 6 bases and the J gene end by 5 bases; junction bases not matched to a gene: 9. Germline CDR1 and CDR2: WSHSY and SAAADI. The CDR3 is made up of 15 amino acids.

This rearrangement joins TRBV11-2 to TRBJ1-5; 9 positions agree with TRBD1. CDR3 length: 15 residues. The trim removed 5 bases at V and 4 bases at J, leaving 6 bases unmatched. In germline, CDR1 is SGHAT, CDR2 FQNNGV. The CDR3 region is CASSPSGQGNQPQHF. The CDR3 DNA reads TGTGCCAGCAGCCCTTCCGGACAGGGGAATCAGCCCCAGCATTTT.

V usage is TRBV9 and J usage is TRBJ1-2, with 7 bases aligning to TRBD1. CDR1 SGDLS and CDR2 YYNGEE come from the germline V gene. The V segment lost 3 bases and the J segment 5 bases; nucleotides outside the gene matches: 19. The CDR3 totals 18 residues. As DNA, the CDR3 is TGTGCCAGCAGCGCCTATCCCCGAGAGGAGGGGGCCTTATATGGCTACACCTTC. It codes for CASSAYPREEGALYGYTF. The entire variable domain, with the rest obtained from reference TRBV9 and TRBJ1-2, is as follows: DSGVTQTPKHLITATGQRVTLRCSPRSGDLSVYWYQQSLDQGLQFLIQYYNGEERAKGNILERFSAQQFPDLHSELNLSSLELGDSALYFCASSAYPREEGALYGYTFGSGTRLTVV.

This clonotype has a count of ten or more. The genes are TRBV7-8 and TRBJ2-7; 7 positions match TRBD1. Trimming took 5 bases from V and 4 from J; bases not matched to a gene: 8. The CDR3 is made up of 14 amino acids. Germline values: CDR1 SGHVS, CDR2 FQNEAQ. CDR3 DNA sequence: TGTGCCAGCAGCCTCCGGGACAGACAATACGAGCAGTACTTC. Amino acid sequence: CASSLRDRQYEQYF. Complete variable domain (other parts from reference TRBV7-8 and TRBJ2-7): GAGVSQSPRYKVAKRGQDVALRCDPISGHVSLFWYQQALGQGPEFLTYFQNEAQLDKSGLPSDRFFAERPEGSVSTLKIQRTQQEDSAVYLCASSLRDRQYEQYFGPGTRLTVT.

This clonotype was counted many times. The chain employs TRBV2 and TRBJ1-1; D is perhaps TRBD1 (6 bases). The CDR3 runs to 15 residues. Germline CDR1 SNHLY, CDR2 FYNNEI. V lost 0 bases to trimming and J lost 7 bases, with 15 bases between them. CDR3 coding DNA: TGTGCCAGCAGTGAAGCGCAGGGACAAGACGTTGAAGCTTTCTTT. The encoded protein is CASSEAQGQDVEAFF.

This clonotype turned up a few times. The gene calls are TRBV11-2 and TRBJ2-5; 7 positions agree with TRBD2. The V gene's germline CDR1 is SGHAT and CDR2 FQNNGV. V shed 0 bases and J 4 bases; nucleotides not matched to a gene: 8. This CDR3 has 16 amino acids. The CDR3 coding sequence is TGTGCCAGCAGCTTAGATGGGCGGGAGAGGTCAGAGACCCAGTACTTC. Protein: CASSLDGRERSETQYF.

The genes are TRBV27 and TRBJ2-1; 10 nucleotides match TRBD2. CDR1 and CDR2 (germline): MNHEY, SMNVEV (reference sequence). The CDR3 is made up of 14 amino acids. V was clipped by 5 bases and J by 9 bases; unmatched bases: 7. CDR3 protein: CASSSGGGPGEQFF. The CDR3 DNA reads TGTGCCAGCAGTAGCGGGGGGGGCCCGGGTGAGCAGTTCTTC.

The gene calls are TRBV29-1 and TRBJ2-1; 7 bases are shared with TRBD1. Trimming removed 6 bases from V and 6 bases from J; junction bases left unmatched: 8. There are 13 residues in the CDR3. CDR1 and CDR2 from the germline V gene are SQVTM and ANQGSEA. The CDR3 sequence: CSVRQGASNEQFF. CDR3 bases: TGCAGCGTCCGACAGGGAGCAAGCAATGAGCAGTTCTTC.

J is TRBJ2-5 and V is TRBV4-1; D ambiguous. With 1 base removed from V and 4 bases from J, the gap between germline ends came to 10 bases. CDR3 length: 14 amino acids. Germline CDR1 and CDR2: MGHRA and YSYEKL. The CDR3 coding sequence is TGCGCCAGCAGCCAAGTCTTCGGTGGAGAGACCCAGTACTTC. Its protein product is CASSQVFGGETQYF.

Written as DNA, the CDR3 is TGTGCCAGCAGTGACGCCGTTAGGGATGAGCAGTTCTTC. Translated: CASSDAVRDEQFF. The chain employs TRBV6-1 and TRBJ2-1, with unresolved D. CDR1 is MNHNS, CDR2 SASEGT, per germline. Trimming pared 3 bases from V and 8 bases from J, leaving 11 bases between. This CDR3 spans 13 amino acids.

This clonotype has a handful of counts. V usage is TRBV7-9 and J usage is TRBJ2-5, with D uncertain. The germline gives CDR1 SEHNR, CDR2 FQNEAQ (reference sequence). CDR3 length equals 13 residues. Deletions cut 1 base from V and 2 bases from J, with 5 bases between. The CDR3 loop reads CASSLDSQETQYF. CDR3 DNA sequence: TGTGCCAGCAGCTTAGACAGTCAAGAGACCCAGTACTTC.

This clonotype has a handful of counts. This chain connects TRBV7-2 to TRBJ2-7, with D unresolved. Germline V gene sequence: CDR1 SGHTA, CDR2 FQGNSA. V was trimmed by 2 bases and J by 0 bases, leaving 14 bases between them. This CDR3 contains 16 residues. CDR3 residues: CASSLSRRLTSYEQYF. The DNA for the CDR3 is TGTGCCAGCAGCTTATCTCGCAGGTTAACCTCCTACGAGCAGTACTTC.

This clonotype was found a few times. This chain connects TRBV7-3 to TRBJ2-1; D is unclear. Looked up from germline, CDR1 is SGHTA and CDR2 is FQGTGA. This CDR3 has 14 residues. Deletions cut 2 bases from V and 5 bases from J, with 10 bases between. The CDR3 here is CASSLLASNNEQFF. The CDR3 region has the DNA TGTGCCAGCAGCTTACTTGCCAGCAACAATGAGCAGTTCTTC.

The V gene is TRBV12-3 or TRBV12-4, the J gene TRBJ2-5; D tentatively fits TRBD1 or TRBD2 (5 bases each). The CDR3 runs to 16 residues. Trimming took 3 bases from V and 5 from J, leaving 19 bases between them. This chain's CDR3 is CASSLRGAEGGETQYF. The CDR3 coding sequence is TGTGCCAGCAGTTTGAGGGGTGCAGAAGGTGGGGAGACCCAGTACTTC.

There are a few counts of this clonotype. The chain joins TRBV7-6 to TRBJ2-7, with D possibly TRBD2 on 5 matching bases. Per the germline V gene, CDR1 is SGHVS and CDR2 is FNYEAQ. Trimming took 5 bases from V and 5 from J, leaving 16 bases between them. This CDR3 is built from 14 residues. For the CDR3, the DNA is TGTGCCAGCAGCCCCGTCCTCCGGGGAAACGAGCAGTACTTC. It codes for CASSPVLRGNEQYF.

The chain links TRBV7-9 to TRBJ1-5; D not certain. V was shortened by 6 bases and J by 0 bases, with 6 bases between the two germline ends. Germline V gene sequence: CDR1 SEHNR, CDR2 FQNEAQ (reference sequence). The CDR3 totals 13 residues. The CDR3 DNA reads TGTGCCAGCAGGCCCATTAGCAATCAGCCCCAGCATTTT. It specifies CASRPISNQPQHF.

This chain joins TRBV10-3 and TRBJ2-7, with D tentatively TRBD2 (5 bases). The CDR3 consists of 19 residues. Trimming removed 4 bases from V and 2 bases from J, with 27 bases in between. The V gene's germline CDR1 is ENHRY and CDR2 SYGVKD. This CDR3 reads CAISALTKLEEARAYEQYF. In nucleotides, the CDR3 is TGTGCCATCAGTGCCCTAACGAAATTGGAGGAGGCACGGGCCTACGAGCAGTACTTC.

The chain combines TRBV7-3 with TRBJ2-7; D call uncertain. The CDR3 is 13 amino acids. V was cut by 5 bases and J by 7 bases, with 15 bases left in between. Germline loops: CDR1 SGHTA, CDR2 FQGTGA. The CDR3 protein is CASSPPAGEEQYF. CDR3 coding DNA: TGTGCCAGCAGCCCCCCAGCTGGTGAAGAGCAGTACTTC.